The subject of this entry is one T cell receptor beta chain. The data originate from a study of blood T cell repertoires in COVID-19. The cohort comprised adults aged about 18 to 100 years residing in approximately 25 US areas. Method: immunoSEQ multiplex PCR; TCRdb's copy keeps in-frame clones and lacks some. The data show about 380,000 clones, approximately 90% seen once. The receptor comes from a woman under 30 who had recovered from COVID-19. The sequenced material came from PBMCs or T cells enriched from blood (not recorded which).

CDR3 nucleotide sequence: TGTGCCAGCAGCGTCAGCTCCTACGAGCAGTACTTC. This translates into CASSVSSYEQYF. The chain recombines TRBV7-9 with TRBJ2-7; no definite D call. CDR3 length: 12 residues. CDR1 and CDR2 (germline): SEHNR, FQNEAQ (reference sequence). V dropped 5 bases and J dropped 0 bases, with 5 bases sitting between them.